The source of this T cell receptor (beta chain) is a study of shared clonotypes between healthy human individuals. Germline loops: CDR1 MNHEY, CDR2 SVGAGI. This CDR3 is 15 amino acids long. After removal of 6 bases from V and 0 bases from J, the junction contained 6 bases not matched to a gene. Clones were read by immunoSEQ multiplex PCR, and TCRdb kept only the in-frame ones, dropping some. The table includes some 2.1 million clones, over 85% detected once. Only CD45RO-negative cells positively selected for CCR7 counted as naive CD8 cells, so terminally differentiated effector memory CD45RA+ cells were excluded. None of the donors, who were healthy HIV-negative adults, had recently had acute infections or vaccinations.

Sequencing used naive CD8+ T cells sorted from blood. The rearrangement joins TRBV6-5 to TRBJ2-3; 7 bases align to TRBD1. This clonotype was sampled from a man between 18 and 35 years old in good health. In DNA form, the CDR3 reads TGTGCCAGCAGCCCCTGGACAGGCAGCACAGATACGCAGTATTTT. Its translation: CASSPWTGSTDTQYF.